A selection of T cell receptor beta chains follows, all from one sample in a study of cytomegalovirus exposure and HLA in healthy donors. This table comes from immunoSEQ multiplex PCR, and its TCRdb copy is limited to in-frame clones, with some not included. Of more than 200,000 clones in the sample, 70% are singletons; the top ten hold about 3%. The sequencing sample was made of PBMCs. These receptors all come from a man between 35 and 55 years old in good health and CMV-seropositive. The CDR3 runs from the conserved cysteine through the conserved F or W. A D gene is named only where the DNA matches it firmly. Clone size, where shown, is once, few, many, or a class for clones that have expanded.

>-|TRBJ2-7|TRBV6-1|TRBD2
CASSLGLVSYEQYF
TGTGCCAGCAGTTTGGGACTAGTATCCTACGAGCAGTACTTC
>-|TRBJ2-7|TRBV6-6|-
CASSLEKASYEQYF
TGTGCCAGCAGCCTGGAGAAGGCTTCCTACGAGCAGTACTTC
>-|TRBJ1-4|TRBV7-7|-
CAVGNEANEKLFF
TGTGCCGTGGGTAATGAGGCTAATGAAAAACTGTTTTTT
>-|TRBJ1-3|TRBV5-4|-
CASSRQGSGNTTYF
TGTGCCAGCAGCCGCCAGGGGTCTGGAAACACCACATATTTT
>-|TRBJ1-1|TRBV19|-
CASSAPGHRVSETFF
TGTGCCAGTAGTGCCCCGGGCCACAGGGTTTCTGAAACTTTCTTT
>-|TRBJ1-2|TRBV18|-
CASSPQGDGYTF
TGTGCCAGCTCACCACAGGGGGATGGCTACACCTTC
>-|TRBJ1-1|TRBV29-1|TRBD1
CSVETGADTEAFF
TGCAGCGTTGAAACAGGGGCGGACACTGAAGCTTTCTTT
>-|TRBJ1-6|TRBV4-3|-
CASSQDLFDSPLHF
TGCGCCAGCAGCCAAGATTTGTTCGATTCACCCCTCCACTTT
>-|TRBJ2-2|TRBV5-5|-
CASSLVAVTGELFF
TGTGCCAGCAGCTTGGTGGCTGTCACCGGGGAGCTGTTTTTT
>few|TRBJ1-6|TRBV4-1|TRBD1
CASSPQGSGSPLHF
TGCGCCAGCAGCCCACAGGGGTCGGGATCACCCCTCCACTTT
>-|TRBJ1-3|TRBV7-2|-
CASSLPPLSSGNTIYF
TGTGCCAGCAGCCTCCCCCCCTTGAGCTCTGGAAACACCATATATTTT
>-|TRBJ2-1|TRBV6-6|TRBD2
CASSYSTSGGAEQFF
TGTGCCAGCAGTTACTCGACTAGCGGGGGGGCTGAGCAGTTCTTC
>-|TRBJ1-5|TRBV14|TRBD1
CASSQDIAPGQGAHSNQPQHF
TGTGCCAGCAGCCAAGATATAGCCCCGGGACAGGGGGCGCATAGCAATCAGCCCCAGCATTTT
>-|TRBJ2-7|TRBV27|-
CASSSKGGSYEQYF
TGTGCCAGCAGTTCCAAAGGGGGTTCCTACGAGCAGTACTTC